The clone carrying this TCR beta chain was counted ten times or more. The antigen is not known. Unsorted libraries were generated from 2 million PBMCs held at -80 degrees C. This entry is derived from a study of neurological immune-mediated disorders. General observations from the study: No CDR3 amino acid sequences were shared by expanded clones across subjects, suggesting private repertoires in all groups.

The cDNA was synthesized by 5'RACE incorporating 10-nucleotide random UMIs. TCRdb reprocessed the 5' RACE reads with MiXCR, giving one entry per CDR3 protein. Among about 24,000 distinct CDR3 sequences listed, roughly 12% were seen once. The sequenced sample consisted of PBMCs. This receptor was obtained from a woman aged 40 to 50 with HTLV-1-associated myelopathy (HAM/TSP).

CDR3 sequence: CASSLASGGAKGAKNIQYF. The CDR3 nucleotides read TGTGCCAGCAGCTTAGCCTCCGGGGGGGCGAAAGGAGCCAAAAACATTCAGTACTTC. The chain is built from TRBV7-9 and TRBJ2-4; 8 positions match TRBD2. The CDR3 contains 19 residues. Germline values: CDR1 SEHNR, CDR2 FQNEAQ (reference sequence). Germline trimming cut 0 bases from V and 0 bases from J; bases unmatched to any gene: 10.